The 31 T cell receptor beta chains given below trace back to one sample, sequenced in a study of CD8 T cells in Susac syndrome (dated by TCRdb to the late 2010s). To prepare the library, the immunoSEQ multiplex PCR assay was applied. RNA was extracted using the RNeasy kit, and about 0.5 to 1 microgram was reverse transcribed with random hexamers. Clones were called with MiXCR by TCRdb after fastp trimmed the public reads at Q25, and only in-frame beta chains were retained. All rows with the same CDR3 protein become a single entry with the most common DNA and genes. This sample comprises roughly 180,000 distinct CDR3 sequences, approximately 95% of them detected only once. Together, the top ten hold approximately 0.09% of the sample. Sequenced: CD4+ T cells from PBMCs. The receptors originated from a human donor with multiple sclerosis.

The V and J genes are TRBV24-1 and TRBJ2-2; D may be TRBD2 (5 bases). Germline V gene sequence: CDR1 KGHDR, CDR2 SFDVKD. The CDR3 loop spans 15 amino acids. Trimming left V 3 bases short and J 7 bases short, with 14 bases between. CDR3 DNA sequence: TGTGCCACCAGTGATCCGGCGGACGGAGGCGGGGAGCTGTTTTTT. Its translation is CATSDPADGGGELFF.

The chain links TRBV7-6 to TRBJ2-5, with TRBD1 as a possible D gene (6 bases). Trimming removed 0 bases at V and 5 bases at J, with 10 bases between. Germline assignment: CDR1 SGHVS and CDR2 FNYEAQ. CDR3 length equals 14 residues. In DNA form, the CDR3 reads TGTGCCAGCAGCTTAGCGGGGCAGGGGGAGACCCAGTACTTC. As protein: CASSLAGQGETQYF.

V gene TRBV30 combines with J gene TRBJ1-1; D not resolved. The V and J ends lost 3 bases and 1 base respectively, with 9 bases between them. Germline values: CDR1 GTSNPN, CDR2 SVGIG (reference sequence). This CDR3 has 13 residues. CDR3 loop: CAWRRTGNTEAFF. The CDR3 nucleotides read TGTGCCTGGAGAAGGACGGGGAACACTGAAGCTTTCTTT.

The CDR3 region is CASSGTGRSNYGYTF. In nucleotides, the CDR3 is TGTGCCAGCAGTGGTACAGGGCGTAGTAACTATGGCTACACCTTC. The chain has TRBV6-1 and TRBJ1-2, with a possible D match to TRBD1 (6 bases). Trimming cost V 4 bases and J 1 base, with 13 bases left between them. Germline CDR1 and CDR2: MNHNS and SASEGT. The CDR3 length is 15 residues.

The chain links TRBV12-3 or TRBV12-4 to TRBJ1-2, with D unclear. This CDR3 is 13 amino acids long. The germline V and J ends were trimmed by 2 bases and 4 bases, with 8 bases remaining between them. The CDR3 DNA sequence: TGTGCCAGCAGTTTAATTGCCATCTATGGCTACACCTTC. Encoded protein: CASSLIAIYGYTF.

V and J are TRBV19 and TRBJ1-5; 10 nucleotides match TRBD1. The CDR3 has 14 residues. The J segment lost 6 bases and the V segment lost 4 bases, leaving 3 bases of the junction unmatched. The germline gives CDR1 LNHDA, CDR2 SQIVND (reference sequence). CDR3: CASSTTGGTQPQHF. DNA of the CDR3: TGTGCCAGTAGTACGACAGGGGGCACTCAGCCCCAGCATTTT.

The V and J genes are TRBV5-1 and TRBJ2-3, with D possibly being TRBD1 or TRBD2 (5 bases each). Germline CDR1 is SGHRS and CDR2 is YFSETQ. This CDR3 comprises 15 residues. Trimming removed 5 bases at V and 2 bases at J, with 15 bases between. DNA of the CDR3: TGCGCCAGCAGATACCTGGGGGATCCCACAGATACGCAGTATTTT. Protein: CASRYLGDPTDTQYF.

The rearrangement links TRBV29-1 to TRBJ2-3; 7 bases align to TRBD1. Trimming took 5 bases from V and 6 from J; bases not matched to a gene: 8. Germline CDR1 SQVTM, CDR2 ANQGSEA. CDR3 length: 13 residues. The CDR3 coding sequence is TGCAGCGTTCACAGGGGATTCGTTGATACGCAGTATTTT. This gives the protein CSVHRGFVDTQYF.

This clonotype turned up a few times. The V gene is TRBV18, the J gene TRBJ1-5; D gene unclear. This CDR3 has 13 amino acids. From germline, CDR1 is KGHSH and CDR2 LQKENI. Trimming removed 3 bases at V and 5 bases at J, with 8 bases between. For the CDR3, the DNA is TGTGCCAGCTCACCCACCGGAGATCAGCCCCAGCATTTT. Protein: CASSPTGDQPQHF.

This chain joins TRBV7-2 and TRBJ2-3; D gene unclear. The V and J ends lost 3 bases and 3 bases respectively, with 10 bases between them. This CDR3 is 14 amino acids long. CDR1 and CDR2 from the germline V gene are SGHTA and FQGNSA. CDR3 bases: TGTGCCAGCAGCTTGGCCCGTGGAACAGATACGCAGTATTTT. Amino acids: CASSLARGTDTQYF.

The chain is built from TRBV6-2 or TRBV6-3 and TRBJ2-2; TRBD2 matches 7 bases. CDR1 is MNHEY and CDR2 is SVGEGT in the germline V gene. The CDR3 spans 17 residues. Trimming removed 2 bases from V and 0 bases from J; junction bases left unmatched: 6. CDR3 sequence (DNA): TGTGCCAGCAGTTACCCCCCCGGGGGGACGAACACCGGGGAGCTGTTTTTT. Protein product: CASSYPPGGTNTGELFF.

This clonotype showed up just a few times. The chain joins TRBV30 to TRBJ1-5, with a tentative D call TRBD1 (5 bases). Trimming stripped 1 base from V and 7 bases from J, with 11 bases between. This CDR3 is built from 13 residues. Per the germline V gene, CDR1 is GTSNPN and CDR2 is SVGIG (reference sequence). CDR3 sequence reads: CAWSGQGGQPQHF. The DNA for the CDR3 is TGTGCCTGGAGTGGGCAGGGAGGCCAGCCCCAGCATTTT.

The chain recombines TRBV29-1 with TRBJ1-1; D unclear. V lost 5 bases to trimming and J lost 4 bases, with 8 bases between them. CDR3 length: 11 amino acids. Per the germline V gene, CDR1 is SQVTM and CDR2 is ANQGSEA. The CDR3 DNA reads TGCAGCGTTAAGACCCCCACTGAAGCTTTCTTT. Translation gives CSVKTPTEAFF.

The chain uses TRBV19 and TRBJ2-4, with TRBD1 matching over 7 bases. The CDR3 length is 16 residues. J gave up 0 bases and V 1 base, and 3 bases lay outside the gene matches. Germline CDR1 and CDR2: LNHDA and SQIVND (reference sequence). DNA of the CDR3: TGTGCCAGTAGTATAGCCGGGACAGTAGCCAAAAACATTCAGTACTTC. Translation: CASSIAGTVAKNIQYF.

The chain recombines TRBV25-1 with TRBJ1-2; TRBD1 matches at 7 bases. V trimming: 4 bases; J trimming: 1 base; junction bases outside the gene matches: 3. The length of the CDR3 is 14 residues. Germline lookup yields CDR1 MGHDK and CDR2 SYGVNS. The CDR3 DNA follows: TGTGCCAGCAGTGTTACAGGGGTTAACTATGGCTACACCTTC. It translates to CASSVTGVNYGYTF.

The chain carries TRBV12-3 or TRBV12-4 and TRBJ2-1, with 7 positions matching TRBD2. Trimming took 5 bases from V and 7 from J; bases not matched to a gene: 14. This CDR3 contains 16 residues. The CDR3 DNA is TGTGCCAGCAGTCCAAGGTCCGGGGGGTCGGAGAATGAGCAGTTCTTC. This gives the protein CASSPRSGGSENEQFF.

This sequence joins TRBV15 and TRBJ2-2; a weak D match, TRBD2 (6 bases). Germline CDR1 and CDR2: LNHNV and YYDKDF (reference sequence). CDR3 length: 17 residues. Trimming removed 2 bases at V and 0 bases at J, with 13 bases between. The CDR3 DNA sequence: TGTGCCACCAGCAGATCGATAGCGGTTACGAACACCGGGGAGCTGTTTTTT. It specifies CATSRSIAVTNTGELFF.

This rearrangement joins TRBV20-1 to TRBJ1-5; D remains ambiguous. CDR3 size: 13 residues. Germline-derived CDR1 and CDR2 are DFQATT and SNEGSKA (reference sequence). V dropped 3 bases and J dropped 3 bases, with 9 bases sitting between them. This CDR3 is CSARGQSNQPQHF. The CDR3 DNA reads as TGCAGTGCTAGGGGTCAGTCCAATCAGCCCCAGCATTTT.

V is TRBV5-1 and J is TRBJ2-1; D unclear. This CDR3 is built from 16 residues. V gave up 2 bases and J gave up 6 bases, with 18 bases separating them. CDR1 is SGHRS, CDR2 YFSETQ, per germline. The CDR3 DNA reads TGCGCCAGCAGCTTCGCATCGAGCGTAATAACCAATGAGCAGTTCTTC. Translation gives CASSFASSVITNEQFF.

This chain connects TRBV20-1 to TRBJ2-7; TRBD2 agrees at 7 bases. CDR3 length: 14 residues. Germline-derived CDR1 and CDR2 are DFQATT and SNEGSKA (reference sequence). The DNA of the CDR3 is TGCAGCGTCGGGGGACGGGGGAGGGGCGACGAGCAGTACTTC. This gives the protein CSVGGRGRGDEQYF.

A single count supports this clonotype. An end of the junction does not agree with germline; a read error may underlie this. The chain couples TRBV12-3 or TRBV12-4 to TRBJ2-1; D is perhaps TRBD2 (6 bases). This CDR3 has 12 amino acids. The CDR3 DNA follows: TGTGCCAGCAGTCTAGCGACCGATGAGCAGTTCTTC. It is translated as CASSLATDEQFF.

The J gene is TRBJ2-7, the V gene TRBV3-1, with D hard to call. The CDR3 contains 12 residues. V lost 2 bases and J 4 bases, leaving 6 bases between the germline ends. Germline CDR1 is LGHDT and CDR2 is YNNKEL (reference sequence). The CDR3 region is CASSQLTYEQYF. The CDR3 coding sequence is TGTGCCAGCAGCCAACTGACATACGAGCAGTACTTC.

This clonotype was picked up a small number of times. The J gene is TRBJ2-5, the V gene TRBV7-2, with 9 bases aligning to TRBD1. CDR3 length equals 14 residues. The junction had 5 bases not matched to a gene; V was cut back by 5 bases and J by 4 bases. Germline V gene sequence: CDR1 SGHTA, CDR2 FQGNSA. CDR3 coding DNA: TGTGCCAGCAGCCCCGGACAGGGGAGAGAGACCCAGTACTTC. This encodes CASSPGQGRETQYF.

V is TRBV28 and J is TRBJ2-2; unclear D gene. V lost 5 bases and J lost 7, with 8 bases in between. CDR3 length equals 12 residues. CDR1 is MDHEN and CDR2 is SYDVKM in the germline V gene. The DNA for the CDR3 is TGTGCCAGCAGTACCCAGGTCGGGGAGCTGTTTTTT. Encoded protein: CASSTQVGELFF.

CDR3 loop: CAISERENSGNTIYF. The CDR3, as DNA: TGTGCCATCAGTGAAAGGGAGAACTCTGGAAACACCATATATTTT. This chain joins TRBV10-3 and TRBJ1-3; D remains unclear. The germline V gene encodes CDR1 ENHRY and CDR2 SYGVKD. V was pared by 3 bases and J by 0 bases, with 9 bases between. The CDR3 length is 15 residues.

This chain uses TRBV7-3 with TRBJ1-2; 9 bases align to TRBD1. The trim removed 1 base at V and 2 bases at J, leaving 5 bases unmatched. Per germline, CDR1 SGHTA and CDR2 FQGTGA. This CDR3 spans 16 amino acids. The CDR3 nucleotides are TGTGCCAGCAGCTTAAATCCGGGGACAGGGAACTATGGCTACACCTTC. It yields the protein CASSLNPGTGNYGYTF.

The chain links TRBV28 to TRBJ1-4; D is unclear. CDR3 length: 14 amino acids. Trimming removed 2 bases at V and 0 bases at J, with 4 bases between. Germline loops: CDR1 MDHEN, CDR2 SYDVKM. CDR3 residues: CASSLTATNEKLFF. CDR3 DNA: TGTGCCAGCAGTTTAACAGCAACTAATGAAAAACTGTTTTTT.

This chain connects TRBV7-9 to TRBJ1-1; D remains ambiguous. Germline CDR1 and CDR2: SEHNR and FQNEAQ (reference sequence). The V end lost 2 bases, the J end lost 6 bases, and 13 bases lay between the germline ends. CDR3 size: 14 residues. CDR3 nucleotide sequence: TGTGCCAGCAGCTTAATGGACCACACCCCTGAAGCTTTCTTT. Encoded protein: CASSLMDHTPEAFF.

This clonotype was seen a few times. This chain links TRBV4-1 with TRBJ2-5, with 14 bases fitting TRBD2. Germline assignment: CDR1 MGHRA and CDR2 YSYEKL. The CDR3 runs to 16 residues. The trim removed 4 bases at V and 4 bases at J, leaving 5 bases unmatched. CDR3 sequence (DNA): TGCGCCAGCAGCCCGGAAGGACTAGCGGGGGGAGAGACCCAGTACTTC. Encoded protein: CASSPEGLAGGETQYF.

The chain combines TRBV24-1 with TRBJ2-1, with TRBD1 identical over 7 bases. CDR1 and CDR2 (germline): KGHDR, SFDVKD. The V segment lost 4 bases and the J segment 6 bases; nucleotides outside the gene matches: 8. The CDR3 sequence is 15 residues long. CDR3 amino acids: CATSDPDRALNEQFF. DNA for the CDR3: TGTGCCACCAGTGACCCTGACAGGGCCCTCAATGAGCAGTTCTTC.

The rearrangement uses TRBV6-6 and TRBJ1-1; a possible D gene is TRBD1 (6 bases). V was trimmed by 4 bases and J by 6 bases, leaving 9 bases between them. CDR1 and CDR2 (germline): MNHNY, SVGAGI (reference sequence). The length of the CDR3 is 12 residues. The DNA for the CDR3 is TGTGCCAGCAGTTCCCGGACAGCTGAAGCTTTCTTT. Protein: CASSSRTAEAFF.